This entry describes one TCR beta chain. Its antigen is unidentified. The length of the CDR3 is 13 residues. Trimming removed 1 base from V and 4 bases from J, with 8 bases in between. Germline CDR1 reads SGHRS; CDR2 reads YFSETQ. The data derive from a study of T cell responses to AZD1222 COVID-19 vaccine. Across the study: Second doses that came at about 4 or about 12 weeks were put together.

Some clones are missing from TCRdb's copy, which holds only in-frame ones; the method was immunoSEQ multiplex PCR. The sample yields 140,000 to 150,000 clones, approximately 94% seen once. Overall study results and limits: It was only after the peak T cell response that any repertoires were sampled.

V usage is TRBV5-1 and J usage is TRBJ1-2; D remains ambiguous. The clonotype was recovered from an adult in good health. Sequenced here: peripheral blood, sampled on day 0 of AZD1222 vaccination. The CDR3 region has the DNA TGCGCCAGCAGCTTGAGCACAGCCTATGGCTACACCTTC. This sequence encodes CASSLSTAYGYTF. The entire variable domain, with the rest obtained from reference TRBV5-1 and TRBJ1-2, is as follows: KAGVTQTPRYLIKTRGQQVTLSCSPISGHRSVSWYQQTPGQGLQFLFEYFSETQRNKGNFPGRFSGRQFSNSRSEMNVSTLELGDSALYLCASSLSTAYGYTFGSGTRLTVV.